These 30 T cell receptor beta chains came from one sample sequenced in a study of sequential checkpoint blockade in melanoma. Using immunoSEQ multiplex PCR, the repertoire was profiled, and TCRdb retains in-frame clones only, with some absent. Among fewer than 30,000 clones listed, 77% were seen once. Treatment denoted: randomized to nivolumab then ipilimumab (arm A) or the reverse (arm B). The source material was CD8+ T cells sorted from blood (inferred from file names), sampled from a patient given nivolumab and ipilimumab in sequence. The receptors here all came from a human donor with melanoma.

J is TRBJ1-4 and V is TRBV7-8; TRBD1 matches at 8 bases. The CDR3 loop spans 17 amino acids. After removal of 5 bases from V and 5 bases from J, the junction contained 13 bases not matched to a gene. The germline V gene encodes CDR1 SGHVS and CDR2 FQNEAQ. CDR3 sequence reads: CASSHRSPRGRNEKLFF. As DNA, the CDR3 is TGTGCCAGCAGCCACAGATCCCCCAGGGGGCGGAATGAAAAACTGTTTTTT.

About this clone itself: The same CDR3 arises from other DNA sequences in this sample as well. V gene TRBV28 combines with J gene TRBJ2-1, with D perhaps matching TRBD2 (5 bases). The V end was cut by 6 bases, the J end by 4 bases, with 10 bases between. The CDR3 consists of 13 residues. Germline V CDR1 and CDR2: MDHEN, SYDVKM. The CDR3 here is CASSPTGYNEQFF. Here the CDR3 DNA reads TGTGCCAGCAGCCCGACGGGGTACAATGAGCAGTTCTTC.

The chain carries TRBV27 and TRBJ2-2; maybe TRBD1 (5 bases). The V end lost 6 bases, the J end lost 2 bases, and 13 bases lay between the germline ends. The V gene's germline CDR1 is MNHEY and CDR2 SMNVEV (reference sequence). CDR3 length equals 15 residues. In nucleotides, the CDR3 is TGTGCCAGCAGCTTTCGGACACCCAACACCGGGGAGCTGTTTTTT. Its translation is CASSFRTPNTGELFF.

This clone was found a few times. The chain joins TRBV2 to TRBJ1-5; D may be TRBD1 (6 bases). The CDR3 loop spans 14 amino acids. Germline-derived CDR1 and CDR2 are SNHLY and FYNNEI. Trimming took 5 bases from V and 0 from J, leaving 8 bases between them. CDR3 amino acids: CASSWTDSNQPQHF. In DNA, the CDR3 is TGTGCCAGCAGTTGGACAGATAGCAATCAGCCCCAGCATTTT.

The J gene is TRBJ2-7, the V gene TRBV6-1, with 7 nucleotides matching TRBD2. Trimming took 4 bases from V and 1 from J; bases not matched to a gene: 4. CDR3 length: 14 residues. CDR1 and CDR2 from the germline V gene are MNHNS and SASEGT. CDR3 residues: CASSAASGSYEQYF. As DNA, the CDR3 is TGTGCCAGCAGTGCGGCTAGCGGATCCTACGAGCAGTACTTC.

The chain uses TRBV2 and TRBJ1-1; D may be TRBD1 (5 bases). Germline CDR1 and CDR2: SNHLY and FYNNEI. This CDR3 is 11 amino acids long. V lost 6 bases and J lost 12, with 14 bases in between. The DNA for the CDR3 is TGTGCCAGCAGGAATGAAAGGGGATCTTTCTTT. Protein sequence: CASRNERGSFF.

This chain uses TRBV30 with TRBJ2-1, with TRBD2 matching over 8 bases. The junction had 2 bases not matched to a gene; V was cut back by 4 bases and J by 3 bases. The CDR3 sequence is 13 residues long. Germline assignment: CDR1 GTSNPN and CDR2 SVGIG (reference sequence). CDR3 nucleotide sequence: TGTGCCTGGACAGCGGGGGTCTACAATGAGCAGTTCTTC. It yields the protein CAWTAGVYNEQFF.

V is TRBV9 and J is TRBJ2-5; D may be TRBD1 (6 bases). The CDR3 consists of 14 residues. V lost 3 bases and J lost 5, with 14 bases in between. Germline V gene sequence: CDR1 SGDLS, CDR2 YYNGEE. The chain's CDR3 is CASSALQGMETQYF. CDR3 bases: TGTGCCAGCAGCGCTCTACAGGGAATGGAGACCCAGTACTTC.

The J gene is TRBJ2-3, the V gene TRBV7-8; D is perhaps TRBD1 (6 bases). The germline V gene encodes CDR1 SGHVS and CDR2 FQNEAQ. There are 15 residues in the CDR3. V was cut by 2 bases and J by 0 bases, with 9 bases left in between. The CDR3 DNA reads as TGTGCCAGCAGCTTAAATAGGGGGAGCACAGATACGCAGTATTTT. Residues: CASSLNRGSTDTQYF.

This clone has just a few counts. The rearrangement uses TRBV6-5 and TRBJ2-5; 7 bases line up with TRBD1. CDR1 and CDR2 from the germline V gene are MNHEY and SVGAGI. The V segment lost 5 bases and the J segment 0 bases; nucleotides outside the gene matches: 6. The CDR3 is 15 amino acids. For the CDR3, the DNA is TGTGCCAGCAGTCCACGGACAGGATACCAAGAGACCCAGTACTTC. Amino acid sequence: CASSPRTGYQETQYF.

This CDR3 reads CAGGNHEQYF. In DNA, the CDR3 is TGCGCCGGGGGCAACCACGAGCAGTACTTC. The rearrangement links TRBV5-1 to TRBJ2-7; D is perhaps TRBD1 (6 bases). CDR3 length equals 10 residues. V lost 10 bases, J lost 5 bases, and 10 bases lay in between. The V gene's germline CDR1 is SGHRS and CDR2 YFSETQ.

The gene calls are TRBV30 and TRBJ1-1, with 9 bases lining up with TRBD1. J was trimmed by 6 bases and V by 1 base; bases with no gene match: 9. Germline CDR1 and CDR2: GTSNPN and SVGIG (reference sequence). The CDR3 is 15 amino acids. The DNA for the CDR3 is TGTGCCTGGAGTGAGAGGGGACAGGGTTTGGCTGAAGCTTTCTTT. It encodes CAWSERGQGLAEAFF.

This chain joins TRBV7-9 and TRBJ2-5; D gene unclear. CDR1 SEHNR and CDR2 FQNEAQ come from the germline V gene (reference sequence). V was clipped by 5 bases and J by 1 base, with 5 bases between them. CDR3 length: 12 residues. CDR3 region: CASSGSQETQYF. CDR3 DNA sequence: TGTGCCAGCAGCGGCAGCCAAGAGACCCAGTACTTC.

V gene TRBV7-2 combines with J gene TRBJ2-7, with D perhaps matching TRBD1 (6 bases). V lost 5 bases and J lost 5, with 22 bases in between. Germline lookup yields CDR1 SGHTA and CDR2 FQGNSA. The CDR3 length is 16 residues. CDR3 in DNA: TGTGCCAGCAGCAGTAACAGTTGGGGGCCCAGGGACGAGCAGTACTTC. It is translated as CASSSNSWGPRDEQYF. Supplemented by reference TRBV7-2 and TRBJ2-7, the full variable domain reads GAGVSQSPSNKVTEKGKDVELRCDPISGHTALYWYRQSLGQGLEFLIYFQGNSAPDKSGLPSDRFSAERTGGSVSTLTIQRTQQEDSAVYLCASSSNSWGPRDEQYFGPGTRLTVT.

The gene calls are TRBV27 and TRBJ2-5; tentatively, D is TRBD1 (5 bases). Germline V lookup: CDR1 MNHEY, CDR2 SMNVEV (reference sequence). Trimming stripped 0 bases from V and 2 bases from J, with 7 bases between. The CDR3 covers 14 residues. CDR3 in DNA: TGTGCCAGCAGTTTATCGCCAGGGCAAGAGACCCAGTACTTC. Its translation: CASSLSPGQETQYF.

CDR3 residues: CASSIVKSSYEQYF. CDR3 in DNA: TGTGCCAGTAGTATCGTAAAGAGCTCCTACGAGCAGTACTTC. V and J are TRBV19 and TRBJ2-7; D is ambiguous. Per the germline V gene, CDR1 is LNHDA and CDR2 is SQIVND (reference sequence). The V and J ends lost 3 bases and 0 bases respectively, with 9 bases between them. CDR3 length: 14 residues.

The chain joins TRBV5-8 to TRBJ2-1; 14 bases agree with TRBD2. The CDR3 totals 16 residues. V dropped 6 bases and J dropped 5; count of bases not matched to a gene: 7. Germline V gene data show CDR1 as SGHTS and CDR2 as YDEGEE. CDR3 coding DNA: TGTGCCAGCACCGAGGGGACTAGCGGGGGTCACAATGAGCAGTTCTTC. The encoded protein is CASTEGTSGGHNEQFF.

The V gene is TRBV4-1, the J gene TRBJ1-5; 8 bases fit TRBD1. The CDR3 is 15 residues long. Per the germline V gene, CDR1 is MGHRA and CDR2 is YSYEKL. V trimming: 1 base; J trimming: 6 bases; junction bases outside the gene matches: 5. Here the CDR3 reads CASSQARGRSQPQHF. The CDR3 DNA reads as TGCGCCAGCAGCCAAGCCAGGGGGCGAAGTCAGCCCCAGCATTTT.

This chain connects TRBV4-3 to TRBJ2-1; 10 nucleotides match TRBD1. The CDR3 runs 15 residues. Germline CDR1 and CDR2: LGHNA and YSLEER. With V trimmed by 0 bases and J by 10 bases, 6 bases remained unmatched. CDR3 sequence: CASSQDRQGAREQFF. CDR3 in DNA: TGCGCCAGCAGCCAAGACCGACAGGGGGCACGAGAGCAGTTCTTC.

The chain has TRBV2 and TRBJ2-7; 8 bases agree with TRBD1. CDR1 is SNHLY, CDR2 FYNNEI, per germline. The CDR3 is 14 residues long. With 1 base clipped from V and 4 bases from J, the junction kept 3 bases outside the gene matches. CDR3 DNA: TGTGCCAGCAGTGAAGGGACAGGGCTGTACGAGCAGTACTTC. Translated: CASSEGTGLYEQYF.

This sequence joins TRBV19 and TRBJ2-1, with D perhaps matching TRBD1 (5 bases). The germline V and J ends were trimmed by 8 bases and 9 bases, with 14 bases remaining between them. This CDR3 comprises 12 residues. Germline V gene data show CDR1 as LNHDA and CDR2 as SQIVND (reference sequence). The CDR3 spells CASSQGSLEQFF. CDR3 in DNA: TGTGCCAGTTCCCAGGGATCCCTTGAGCAGTTCTTC. The full variable domain, completed using reference TRBV19 and TRBJ2-1, is DGGITQSPKYLFRKEGQNVTLSCEQNLNHDAMYWYRQDPGQGLRLIYYSQIVNDFQKGDIAEGYSVSREKKESFPLTVTSAQKNPTAFYLCASSQGSLEQFFGPGTRLTVL.

The chain uses TRBV27 and TRBJ2-3; TRBD2 agrees at 8 bases. Germline CDR1 MNHEY, CDR2 SMNVEV (reference sequence). With 4 bases clipped from V and 2 bases from J, the junction kept 11 bases outside the gene matches. The CDR3 has 17 amino acids. The CDR3: CASSSGVRGASTDTQYF. CDR3 sequence (DNA): TGTGCCAGCAGTTCTGGTGTGCGGGGGGCATCCACAGATACGCAGTATTTT.

This clone was picked up one time. V gene TRBV7-8 combines with J gene TRBJ1-1, with D tentatively TRBD1 (5 bases). The CDR3 is 13 residues long. With 4 bases removed from V and 5 bases from J, the gap between germline ends came to 11 bases. Germline lookup yields CDR1 SGHVS and CDR2 FQNEAQ. The CDR3 reads CASSSQGWTEAFF. The CDR3 nucleotides read TGTGCCAGCAGCTCCCAGGGCTGGACTGAAGCTTTCTTT.

The chain links TRBV28 to TRBJ2-7; 9 nucleotides align to TRBD2. Trimming removed 5 bases from V and 5 bases from J; junction bases left unmatched: 7. Germline CDR1 is MDHEN and CDR2 is SYDVKM. The length of the CDR3 is 14 residues. This chain's CDR3 is CASSAGTSPHEQYF. The CDR3 DNA is TGTGCCAGCAGTGCAGGGACTAGCCCACACGAGCAGTACTTC.

A few counts support this clone. The CDR3 sequence is CASSPRTVNGYTF. CDR3 coding DNA: TGTGCCAGCAGCCCGCGGACAGTTAATGGCTACACCTTC. This chain links TRBV7-2 with TRBJ1-2; TRBD1 might be the D (6 bases). Germline V gene data show CDR1 as SGHTA and CDR2 as FQGNSA. With 5 bases removed from V and 6 bases from J, the gap between germline ends came to 13 bases. The length of the CDR3 is 13 residues. Based on the CDR3 plus reference TRBV7-2 and TRBJ1-2, the full variable domain is GAGVSQSPSNKVTEKGKDVELRCDPISGHTALYWYRQSLGQGLEFLIYFQGNSAPDKSGLPSDRFSAERTGGSVSTLTIQRTQQEDSAVYLCASSPRTVNGYTFGSGTRLTVV.

This sequence joins TRBV18 and TRBJ2-7, with a possible D match to TRBD1 (6 bases). With 5 bases removed from V and 2 bases from J, the gap between germline ends came to 10 bases. CDR3 size: 13 residues. Germline V CDR1 and CDR2: KGHSH, LQKENI. The CDR3 loop reads CASSGDTTYEQYF. CDR3 nucleotide sequence: TGTGCCAGCTCAGGGGACACCACCTACGAGCAGTACTTC.

The chain is built from TRBV11-2 and TRBJ2-1; 10 nucleotides match TRBD1. CDR3 length: 17 residues. Germline assignment: CDR1 SGHAT and CDR2 FQNNGV. V shed 5 bases, J shed 7 bases, and the junction held 14 bases outside the gene matches. CDR3 sequence (DNA): TGTGCCAGCAGCGATCTAGTCCGGGACAGGGGTGTGAATGAGCAGTTCTTC. It translates to CASSDLVRDRGVNEQFF. Supplemented by reference TRBV11-2 and TRBJ2-1, the full variable domain reads EAGVAQSPRYKIIEKRQSVAFWCNPISGHATLYWYQQILGQGPKLLIQFQNNGVVDDSQLPKDRFSAERLKGVDSTLKIQPAKLEDSAVYLCASSDLVRDRGVNEQFFGPGTRLTVL.

The J gene is TRBJ1-6, the V gene TRBV7-3, with D unclear. CDR3 size: 13 residues. Germline loops: CDR1 SGHTA, CDR2 FQGTGA. Deletions cut 5 bases from V and 9 bases from J, with 11 bases between. The CDR3 DNA sequence: TGTGCCAGCAGCGGAGGATCGGGTTCACCCCTCCACTTT. Its translation is CASSGGSGSPLHF.

V usage is TRBV10-3 and J usage is TRBJ2-2; 10 nucleotides match TRBD1. Germline V CDR1 and CDR2: ENHRY, SYGVKD. This CDR3 has 16 amino acids. V gave up 6 bases and J gave up 5 bases; unmatched junction bases: 9. CDR3 sequence reads: CAIRTLDRGPTGELFF. DNA of the CDR3: TGTGCCATCAGGACCCTAGACAGGGGGCCTACCGGGGAGCTGTTTTTT.

This clone has just a few counts. V is TRBV9 and J is TRBJ1-1; a possible D gene is TRBD1 (5 bases). Trimming cost V 3 bases and J 0 bases, with 9 bases left between them. Germline V gene sequence: CDR1 SGDLS, CDR2 YYNGEE. The CDR3 has 14 amino acids. CDR3 in DNA: TGTGCCAGCAGCGCCGACAGCATGAACACTGAAGCTTTCTTT. This sequence encodes CASSADSMNTEAFF. The variable domain in full, completed from reference TRBV9 and TRBJ1-1, reads DSGVTQTPKHLITATGQRVTLRCSPRSGDLSVYWYQQSLDQGLQFLIQYYNGEERAKGNILERFSAQQFPDLHSELNLSSLELGDSALYFCASSADSMNTEAFFGQGTRLTVV.